This entry is about one T cell receptor (beta chain). The antigen this receptor binds is unknown. No quality values exist for individual bases; no much larger clone is one base distant. In total, 600 or so healthy bone marrow donors made up the cohort. At the time of sampling, all cohort members were nominally healthy, though unrecorded immune exposures were likely present. The donor tested CMV seronegative and was one of the 352 seronegative cohort members. A peripheral blood sample was provided by each donor, and peripheral blood mononuclear cells were used for TCR beta sequencing. The Qiagen DNeasy Blood Extraction Kit was used to extract genomic DNA from the blood cell samples. CDR1 is given as SGDLS and CDR2 as YYNGEE, both from the germline V gene. Trimming costs V 0 bases and J 0 bases, and their ends lie 10 bases apart. The CDR3 sequence holds 16 residues, the cysteine and phenylalanine included. Only CDR3 DNA remains: 48 bases, in frame from the first base.

The data stem from a study of cytomegalovirus exposure and HLA in healthy donors (dated by TCRdb to 2016 to 2017). The study in broad terms: An earlier analysis of some 500 of the donors reported about 250 Gb of sequence data and approximately 110 million unique TCR beta sequences from 150 million to 200 million T cells. Typing coverage differed by locus: A, B, C, DRB1 and DQB1 were typed in roughly 620-640 donors, DQA1 in roughly 510, DPA1 in around 600, and DPB1 in roughly 450. All discovery cohort repertoires had been generated on a single sequencing platform. Class I and class II HLA loci were covered by the typing at four-digit resolution. Four or five DR-DQ haplotypes were handled as single units for association and clustering because linkage in the cohort was strong. A later analysis re-examined previously published TCR beta repertoires from just over 650 donors and added high-resolution HLA genotyping to investigate patterns of TCR occurrence. Donor age, sex, ethnicity and CMV serostatus were collected together with the repertoire data. The T cell repertoires of about 700 subjects were profiled by immunosequencing and related to cytomegalovirus serostatus. A later genetic analysis took genome-wide SNP genotypes for 398 of the 666 donors and used that subset as a discovery cohort. Of the roughly 430 genotyped donors, approximately 80% fell in the genetic ancestry cluster associated with self-reported Caucasian donors. An early release that covered roughly 600 HLA-typed donors contained around 300 gigabases of sequencing data and around 85 million unique TCR sequences. On average, roughly 240,000 unique TCR beta nucleotide sequences were sequenced per donor among about 400 genotyped donors of the cohort, with approximately 18% of those sequences being non-productive. To predict cytomegalovirus infection status, the study combined high-throughput TCR immunosequencing, statistical association of individual TCRs with disease status, and machine learning. The study aimed to test whether signatures of past pathogen exposure could be identified by cataloging public T cell receptors. In an earlier analysis of roughly 540 of the donors, high-throughput TCR beta sequencing was used to judge whether each TCR beta V gene segment behaved as functional or pseudogenic. Rather than drawing on any new phenotypic data, the later analysis identified candidate immune exposures from TCR beta sequences and the way those sequences occurred across donors. In addition to the first cohort of around 670 subjects, a separate validation cohort of 100 to 150 different subjects was used. Broader findings and caveats from the paper: In a later analysis, several top co-occurrence clusters were reported to appear linked to parvovirus B19, influenza, CMV and Epstein-Barr virus. When HLA alleles, especially DR and DQ, strongly co-occurred, attributing TCR associations to individual alleles was difficult. It was suggested by the authors that the approach could potentially be generalized to other disease states and immunological phenotypes. In a later genetic analysis, a missense DCLRE1C variant was associated with V-gene and J-gene trimming of TCR beta chains, and the association was replicated in an independent cohort. A further reported finding was that TCR beta sequences accurately predicted the HLA-A and HLA-B alleles for most subjects in the first cohort. In a later analysis, the rate of TCR association differed among HLA loci, with DRB1 alleles having the most associated TCRs and HLA-C alleles having the fewest. This cohort had only TCR beta chains sequenced, and the lack of alpha or paired-chain data limited which features could be detected. The presence/absence analyses assumed that sequencing depth was roughly uniform across donors, and that assumption may not be true. In an earlier analysis of 450 to 750 of the donors, most TCR beta V segments appeared in productive rearrangements about 87% or about 30% of the time, broadly matching IMGT annotations. Across donors, most TCR sequences were observed very rarely, whereas some public TCRs were present in many individuals. Linkage disequilibrium might explain the correlated functional status among segregating V segments, but an unknown experimental factor could not be ruled out. At a false discovery rate of 0.05, a later analysis linked some 18,000 TCR beta sequences to specific HLA alleles. Compared with equally common non-associated chains, HLA-associated TCR beta chains in a later analysis were more clonally expanded and had lower generation probabilities. The only immune exposure information available for the cohort was CMV serostatus. In vitro tests confirmed that a few of the cytomegalovirus-associated TCR beta chains recognize cytomegalovirus antigens. Some IMGT-functional V segments, including TRBV6-2 and TRBV6-3, could not be distinguished by the 87-base-pair reads and were therefore excluded. Because some donors lacked HLA typing at each locus, the association tests relied only on the typed subset. The study listed 164 TCR beta chains as associated with cytomegalovirus. Because counts were too low, some 17 rarely observed V segments, including chromosome 9 orphons, were excluded from the earlier analysis of under 650 of the donors. In a later genetic analysis, fewer N-insertions in productive TCRs were reported among donors in an Asian-associated ancestry cluster than the roughly 700-donor mean. The classifier was reported to diagnose cytomegalovirus status with high specificity and sensitivity in both the original cohort and the validation cohort. Most CMV-associated TCR beta chains appeared to be HLA-restricted in a later analysis, and the HLA associations seemed to be driven largely by CMV exposure. A cluster of highly shared sequence variants was judged likely to be a technical artifact of the sequencing pipeline.

Libraries were prepared through the immunoSEQ multiplex PCR assay. For the multiplex PCR, a mixture combining 60 forward primers for TCR Vbeta segments and 13 reverse primers for TCR Jbeta segments was used. The CDR3 region of rearranged TCR beta genes was amplified from genomic DNA by a multiplex PCR assay. The amplified TCR beta libraries were sequenced on the Illumina HiSeq System as 87-base-pair reads. As for the authors' bioinformatics: A later analysis tallied 75 million to 95 million unique TCR beta chains across the roughly 610 repertoires, and some 10 million of those chains were shared by two or more donors. Raw reads were error-corrected and collapsed into unique sequences by a nearest-neighbor algorithm in which closely related sequences were merged to remove PCR and sequencing errors. To assign V, D and J gene segments, CDR3 sequences were aligned to IMGT reference sequences. For a sequence to be retained, a match of at least six nucleotides was required to both a V gene segment and a J gene segment. Rearrangements were classified as productive when the CDR3 lacked stop codons and remained in frame with V and J, and all other rearrangements were classified as non-productive. CDR3 was defined by IMGT convention, running from the second conserved V-encoded cysteine to the conserved J-encoded phenylalanine. The earlier analysis of 500 to 750 of the donors excluded any sequence lacking an unambiguous match to a single V gene segment. In an earlier analysis of roughly 600 of the donors, a V segment was called functional when productive rearrangements were above 56.7%, and segregating when the standard deviation between donors exceeded 5%. A statistical classification framework was built to diagnose cytomegalovirus status from the catalog of TCR beta chain sequences. A later analysis assigned V and J genes by comparing TCR nucleotide sequences with IMGT/GENE-DB human TR gene sequences. Using the TCRdist pipeline, a later analysis assigned CDR3 sequences along with most-parsimonious VDJ recombination scenarios. A later analysis defined each TCR beta chain by its CDR3 amino acid sequence plus V-gene family, and excluded reads lacking a unique V-gene family. As a way to deal with suspected cross-contamination and a sequencing artifact, a later analysis dropped 450 to 700 nucleotide sequences that were highly shared and had low generation probability. In a later analysis, a clonal expansion index for each public chain was calculated from normalized within-repertoire ranks of inferred template counts. Generation probabilities in a later analysis came from a VDJ recombination model fitted to out-of-frame rearrangements, and those results were checked against IGoR. In a later analysis, hypergeometric tests were used to score TCR-TCR, TCR-HLA and TCR-CMV co-occurrence, with a repertoire-size bias correction applied to TCR pairs. In a later analysis, false discovery rates were estimated by permuting HLA or CMV assignments 20 times. In a later analysis, co-occurring TCRs were grouped using DBSCAN, with TCRdist sequence similarity added in when clustering inside HLA-allele-positive subsets. Repertoires with fewer than 30,000 or more than 120,000 public chains were left out of co-occurrence clustering, as were a handful of repertoires with anomalous nucleotide sharing. The table was pulled from immuneACCESS by TCRdb, which kept in-frame rearrangements only. Such tables lose some clones; where checked, under half of the loss comes from unresolved V genes, and the rest has no known cause. The D gene and trimming were derived from the DNA, and the V and J assignments and clone size from that table. The sample profile shows hundreds of thousands of clones; about 83% of them were found once. The ten largest clones capture 1.1% to 1.5% of the sample.

Sequencing was carried out using PBMCs. The sequence came from a girl aged 10 to 17 in good health and CMV-seronegative. The chain joins TRBV9 to TRBJ1-3; there is no confident call for the D gene. This receptor carries the CDR3 CASSVGPDTSGNTIYF. The nucleotide sequence is given as TGTGCCAGCAGCGTAGGGCCAGACACCTCTGGAAACACCATATATTTT.